These 11 T cell receptor beta chains were sequenced from one sample in a study of cytomegalovirus exposure and HLA in healthy donors. Both 60 Vbeta primers and 13 Jbeta primers went into the PCR. TCRdb keeps only in-frame clones here, not all; method: immunoSEQ multiplex PCR. The top ten hold approximately 6.9% of the sample, which has 150,000 to 200,000 clones, about 65% seen once. What was sequenced was PBMCs. The source of these receptors is a man aged 40-55 years in good health and CMV-seropositive.

The rearrangement uses TRBV6-5 and TRBJ2-5; 7 bases match TRBD1. The DNA matches TRBJ2-7 better at its end, which makes the J call doubtful. The CDR3 length is 14 residues. Per the germline V gene, CDR1 is MNHEY and CDR2 is SVGAGI. Here the CDR3 DNA reads TGTGCCAGCAGCATAAGACAGGGTGTGTTCGAGCAGTACTTC. The encoded protein is CASSIRQGVFEQYF.

The table lists this clone with a count of one. The chain carries TRBV27 and TRBJ2-2; no clear D. Trimming left V 3 bases short and J 6 bases short, with 14 bases between. CDR1 and CDR2 (germline): MNHEY, SMNVEV (reference sequence). The CDR3 sequence is 15 residues long. DNA for the CDR3: TGTGCCAGCAGTTTTTGGCCTCCAGTCCCCGGGGAGCTGTTTTTT. Translating it yields CASSFWPPVPGELFF.

This chain uses TRBV6-6 with TRBJ2-7; D gene unclear. The germline V and J ends were trimmed by 6 bases and 3 bases, with 6 bases remaining between them. The germline V gene has CDR1 MNHNY and CDR2 SVGAGI (reference sequence). The CDR3 is made up of 11 amino acids. CDR3 DNA sequence: TGTGCCAGCAGATCGGGCTACGAGCAGTACTTC. It specifies CASRSGYEQYF.

This rearrangement joins TRBV9 to TRBJ2-7; TRBD1 is a possible D gene (5 bases). CDR1 and CDR2 from the germline V gene are SGDLS and YYNGEE. This CDR3 contains 13 residues. V lost 5 bases and J 0 bases, leaving 9 bases between the germline ends. CDR3 region: CASSGQLSYEQYF. In DNA form, the CDR3 reads TGTGCCAGCAGTGGACAACTCTCCTACGAGCAGTACTTC. The variable domain in full, completed from reference TRBV9 and TRBJ2-7, reads DSGVTQTPKHLITATGQRVTLRCSPRSGDLSVYWYQQSLDQGLQFLIQYYNGEERAKGNILERFSAQQFPDLHSELNLSSLELGDSALYFCASSGQLSYEQYFGPGTRLTVT.

Only one count was recorded for this clone. CDR3 sequence: CASSPKLPSGTGDIGNTIYF. CDR3 nucleotides: TGTGCCAGCAGCCCCAAACTACCCTCAGGGACAGGGGACATTGGAAACACCATATATTTT. The V call is TRBV4-2, the J call TRBJ1-3; 10 nucleotides match TRBD1. Unmatched junction bases numbered 18, after V lost 4 bases and J lost 3 bases. This CDR3 is built from 20 residues. Germline-derived CDR1 and CDR2 are LGHNA and YNFKEQ.

This clone was counted a few times. For the CDR3, the DNA is TGTGCCAGCAGCCCCTGGGACAGGGCCCAGTACTTC. This codes for CASSPWDRAQYF. The V call is TRBV11-2, the J call TRBJ2-5; 9 bases line up with TRBD1. CDR3 size: 12 residues. CDR1 and CDR2 from the germline V gene are SGHAT and FQNNGV. Trimming cost V 5 bases and J 9 bases; bases outside gene matches: 4.

This clone was observed a few times. The V gene is TRBV7-9, the J gene TRBJ1-1; no reliable D call. V shed 8 bases and J shed 4 bases, with 11 bases lying between them. In germline, CDR1 is SEHNR, CDR2 FQNEAQ (reference sequence). This CDR3 has 12 amino acids. This chain's CDR3 is CASGGRSTEAFF. CDR3 DNA sequence: TGTGCCAGCGGAGGAAGAAGCACTGAAGCTTTCTTT.

The J gene is TRBJ2-5, the V gene TRBV19; D remains unclear. Germline V lookup: CDR1 LNHDA, CDR2 SQIVND (reference sequence). The CDR3 contains 14 residues. The V end was cut by 1 base, the J end by 2 bases, with 8 bases between. The CDR3 bases are TGTGCCAGTAGTATAGGTACGACTCAAGAGACCCAGTACTTC. It translates to CASSIGTTQETQYF.

This chain links TRBV6-1 with TRBJ2-2, with 7 nucleotides matching TRBD1. The CDR3 has 14 residues. The germline gives CDR1 MNHNS, CDR2 SASEGT. Trimming at V came to 9 bases and at J to 2 bases, leaving 6 bases not matched to a gene. CDR3 protein: CASLDRENTGELFF. The CDR3 region has the DNA TGTGCCAGTCTAGACAGGGAAAACACCGGGGAGCTGTTTTTT.

This clone was picked up a small number of times. This chain uses TRBV5-6 with TRBJ2-3; no clear D gene. This CDR3 spans 15 amino acids. Trimming shortened V by 4 bases and J by 0 bases, and 12 bases separated the two germline ends. From germline, CDR1 is SGHDT and CDR2 YYEEEE. The CDR3 reads CASSGQASSTDTQYF. DNA for the CDR3: TGTGCCAGCAGCGGGCAGGCTTCTAGCACAGATACGCAGTATTTT.

The V gene is TRBV11-2, the J gene TRBJ2-3, with D possibly TRBD1 on 6 matching bases. This CDR3 is 14 amino acids long. CDR1 and CDR2 (germline): SGHAT, FQNNGV. The V end lost 2 bases, the J end lost 2 bases, and 8 bases lay between the germline ends. The CDR3 DNA is TGTGCCAGCAGCTTATGGGACAACACAGATACGCAGTATTTT. Its protein is CASSLWDNTDTQYF.